The rows below give T cell receptor beta chains drawn from one sample of a study of spatial heterogeneity in lung cancer. TCRdb re-analysed the 5' RACE reads in MiXCR, keeping a single row per CDR3 protein. The sample records around 110,000 distinct CDR3 sequences, 10% to 15% being singletons. The specimen was PBMCs, collected at follow-up. Source of these receptors: a male donor with early-stage non-small cell lung cancer. Both conserved end residues are part of each CDR3. D genes are given only for firm matches. Clone size is stated in some rows and not others, as once, few, many or a class when expanded.

j_call clone_size d_call v_call cdr3_nt cdr3_aa
TRBJ1-1 . . TRBV19 TGTGCCAGTAAGGACAGCGACACTGAAGCTTTCTTT CASKDSDTEAFF
TRBJ2-5 . . TRBV4-3 TGCGCCAGCAGCCCTGGGGACCGCGACCAAGAGACCCAGTACTTC CASSPGDRDQETQYF
TRBJ2-7 few . TRBV5-1 TGCGCCAGCAGCGCGGGTCCCTTGAACGAGCAGTACTTC CASSAGPLNEQYF
TRBJ2-5 many TRBD2 TRBV28 TGTGCCAGCAGTTCGCTACTAGCGGGGCGAGAGACCCAGTACTTC CASSSLLAGRETQYF
TRBJ1-6 few . TRBV11-1 TGTGCCAGCAGCTTTCGGGACTGGAGACCTAATTCACCCCTCCACTTT CASSFRDWRPNSPLHF
TRBJ1-3 few . TRBV4-1 TGCGCCAGCAGCCAACGCGGGACTCTTAACGGAAACACCATATATTTT CASSQRGTLNGNTIYF
TRBJ2-1 many . TRBV6-5 TGTGCCAGCAGTTTGGGGTATTACAATGAGCAGTTCTTC CASSLGYYNEQFF
TRBJ1-6 . . TRBV5-5 TGTGCCAGCAGCTCCAGGGTGGCGGGAGGTAATTCACCCCTCCACTTT CASSSRVAGGNSPLHF
TRBJ2-1 many . TRBV9 TGTGCCAGCAGCACCAACTACAATGAGCAGTTCTTC CASSTNYNEQFF
TRBJ2-7 . . TRBV7-2 TGTGCCAGCAGCTTAGAAGGGGATCTAGCTCCCTACGAGCAGTACTTC CASSLEGDLAPYEQYF
TRBJ1-5 . TRBD1 TRBV7-2 TGTGCCAGCAGCTTAGACAGGGGGGCGAGGCAGCCCCAGCATTTT CASSLDRGARQPQHF
TRBJ2-1 . TRBD2 TRBV9 TGTGCCAGCAGCGCTCCGACTAGCGGGGTTTCCTACAATGAGCAGTTCTTC CASSAPTSGVSYNEQFF
TRBJ1-5 few . TRBV6-2/TRBV6-3 TGTGCCAGCAGTTACGGAGCAAATCAGCCCCAGCATTTT CASSYGANQPQHF
TRBJ1-1 many TRBD1 TRBV7-7 TGTGCCAGCAGCTTAGGCGACAGGGGGGTCACTGAAGCTTTCTTT CASSLGDRGVTEAFF
TRBJ1-6 few . TRBV7-4 TGTGCCCCTCCTCCCCGGGGGACCTATAATTCACCCCTCCACTTT CAPPPRGTYNSPLHF
TRBJ1-1 few TRBD1 TRBV7-8 TGTGCCAGCAGCTTTACAGGGGGTAAAGCTTTCTTT CASSFTGGKAFF
TRBJ1-4 many . TRBV20-1 TGCAGTGCTAGAGGGCCTAATGAAAAACTGTTTTTT CSARGPNEKLFF
TRBJ2-7 . TRBD2 TRBV7-2 TGTGCCAGCAGTTACGCCTTCGGGCGGGGGGGCTACGAGCAGTACTTC CASSYAFGRGGYEQYF
TRBJ1-1 . . TRBV7-2 TGTGCCAGCAGCTTGCATGGGGGGAACACTGAAGCTTTCTTT CASSLHGGNTEAFF
TRBJ2-2 . . TRBV2 TGTGCCAGCAGTCTCGCCGGGGGGCCCGGGGAGCTGTTTTTT CASSLAGGPGELFF
TRBJ2-7 many TRBD1 TRBV5-1 TGCGCCAGCAGCCCGGGGGTAGGGACAGGATTCTACGAGCAGTACTTC CASSPGVGTGFYEQYF
TRBJ1-2 . . TRBV28 TGTGCCAGCAGTCCCCCTTCGGGAGGCTACACCTTC CASSPPSGGYTF
TRBJ1-1 once . TRBV29-1 TGCAGCGTCCCCGAGGAAGCTTTCTTT CSVPEEAFF
TRBJ2-3 . . TRBV7-2 TGTGCCAGCAGCTTAAGCAGATATAGCACAGATACGCAGTATTTT CASSLSRYSTDTQYF
TRBJ2-1 once . TRBV5-6 TGTGCCAGCAGCTTGCGCGACGGATTCAATGAGCAGTTCTTC CASSLRDGFNEQFF
TRBJ2-1 . . TRBV6-5 TGTGCCAGCAGTTACGGGACTCCCTCCTACAATGAGCAGTTCTTC CASSYGTPSYNEQFF
TRBJ2-1 few . TRBV9 TGTGCCAGCAGCGTTGACAGCAAACTACCCGACTTCCATGAGCAGTTCTTC CASSVDSKLPDFHEQFF
TRBJ2-5 . TRBD1 TRBV2 TGTGCCAGCAGAAGGGACAGGGTCCAAGAGACCCAGTACTTC CASRRDRVQETQYF